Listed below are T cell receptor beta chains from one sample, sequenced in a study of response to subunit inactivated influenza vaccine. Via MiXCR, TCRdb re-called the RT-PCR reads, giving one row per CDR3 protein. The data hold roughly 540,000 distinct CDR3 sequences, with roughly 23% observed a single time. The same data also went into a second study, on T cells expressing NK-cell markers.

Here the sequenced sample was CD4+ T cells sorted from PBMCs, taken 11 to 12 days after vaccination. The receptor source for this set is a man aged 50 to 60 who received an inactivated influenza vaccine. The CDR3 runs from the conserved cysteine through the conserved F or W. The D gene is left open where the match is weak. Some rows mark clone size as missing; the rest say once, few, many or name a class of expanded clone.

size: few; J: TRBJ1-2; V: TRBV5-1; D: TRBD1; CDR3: CASSLDTGAYGYTF; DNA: TGCGCCAGCAGCTTGGATACAGGGGCCTATGGCTACACCTTC
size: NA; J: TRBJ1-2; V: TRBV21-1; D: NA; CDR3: CASSAPLQGTNYGYTF; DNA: TGTGCCAGCAGCGCACCTCTACAGGGGACGAACTATGGCTACACCTTC
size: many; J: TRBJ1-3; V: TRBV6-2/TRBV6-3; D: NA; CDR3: CASRATGGGGNTIYF; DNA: TGTGCCAGCAGAGCGACAGGCGGCGGTGGAAACACCATATATTTT
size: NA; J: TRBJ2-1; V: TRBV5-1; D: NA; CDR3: CASSFGTTGVNYNEQFF; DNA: TGCGCCAGCAGCTTTGGAACGACGGGCGTTAATTACAATGAGCAGTTCTTC
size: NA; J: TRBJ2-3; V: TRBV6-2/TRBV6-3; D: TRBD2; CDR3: CASARGLASPDTQYF; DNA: TGTGCCAGCGCAAGGGGACTAGCCTCCCCAGATACGCAGTATTTT
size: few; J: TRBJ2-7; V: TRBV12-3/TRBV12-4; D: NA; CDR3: CASSFGDPYEQYF; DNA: TGTGCCAGCAGTTTCGGGGACCCCTACGAGCAGTACTTC
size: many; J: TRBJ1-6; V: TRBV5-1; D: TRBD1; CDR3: CASSSTGNSPLHF; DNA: TGCGCCAGCAGCTCGACAGGGAATTCACCCCTCCACTTT
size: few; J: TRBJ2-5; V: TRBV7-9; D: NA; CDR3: CASSRDLGTGQETQYF; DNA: TGTGCCAGCAGCCGAGACCTAGGGACTGGCCAAGAGACCCAGTACTTC
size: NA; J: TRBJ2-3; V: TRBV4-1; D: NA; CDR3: CASSTTADTQYF; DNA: TGCGCCAGCAGCACGACTGCGGATACGCAGTATTTT
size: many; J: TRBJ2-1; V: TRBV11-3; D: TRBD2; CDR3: CASSLGGLATNEQFF; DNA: TGTGCCAGCAGCTTAGGGGGACTAGCTACCAATGAGCAGTTCTTC
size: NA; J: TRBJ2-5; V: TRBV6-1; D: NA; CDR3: CASSHGTRRGTQYF; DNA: TGTGCCAGCAGCCACGGGACTCGAAGGGGGACCCAGTACTTC
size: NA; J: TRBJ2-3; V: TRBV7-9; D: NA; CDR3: CASSLLGRGTDTQYF; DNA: TGTGCCAGCAGCTTATTAGGACGTGGCACAGATACGCAGTATTTT
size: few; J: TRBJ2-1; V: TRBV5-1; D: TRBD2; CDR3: CASSLNSGSSYNEQFF; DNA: TGCGCCAGCAGCTTGAATAGCGGGAGCTCCTACAATGAGCAGTTCTTC
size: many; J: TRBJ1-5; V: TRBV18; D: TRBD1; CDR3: CASSPLSGQVTYSNQPQHF; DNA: TGTGCCAGCTCACCACTGTCCGGACAGGTTACATATAGCAATCAGCCCCAGCATTTT
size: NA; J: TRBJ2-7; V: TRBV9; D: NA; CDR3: CASSVAGSLDYEQYF; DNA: TGTGCCAGCAGCGTAGCAGGCAGCCTAGACTACGAGCAGTACTTC
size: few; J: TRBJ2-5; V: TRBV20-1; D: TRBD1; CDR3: CSASIRTGQETQYF; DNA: TGCAGTGCTAGTATTAGGACAGGCCAAGAGACCCAGTACTTC
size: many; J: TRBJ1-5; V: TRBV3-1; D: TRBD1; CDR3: CASSLFRDRGQPQHF; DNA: TGTGCCAGCAGCCTATTCCGGGACAGGGGTCAGCCCCAGCATTTT
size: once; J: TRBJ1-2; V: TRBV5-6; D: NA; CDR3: CASSAQRGEGGYTF; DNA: TGTGCCAGCAGCGCCCAGAGGGGAGAAGGTGGCTACACCTTC
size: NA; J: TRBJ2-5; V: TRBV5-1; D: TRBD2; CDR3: CASSLAPSGGGETQYF; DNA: TGCGCCAGCAGCTTGGCCCCTAGCGGGGGCGGGGAGACCCAGTACTTC
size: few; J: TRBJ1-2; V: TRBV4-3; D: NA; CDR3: CASSQDRSYYGYTF; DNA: TGCGCCAGCAGCCAAGATCGGTCGTACTATGGCTACACCTTC
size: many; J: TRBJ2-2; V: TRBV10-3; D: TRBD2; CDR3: CAISVAGTGELFF; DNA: TGTGCCATCAGTGTAGCGGGCACCGGGGAGCTGTTTTTT
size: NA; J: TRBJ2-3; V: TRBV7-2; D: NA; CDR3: CASSTGLHTDTQYF; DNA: TGTGCCAGCAGCACGGGACTCCACACAGATACGCAGTATTTT